The subject of this entry is one T cell receptor beta chain. The data stem from a study of technical replicates of blood from several donors. The CDR3 has 15 residues. Unmatched junction bases numbered 4, after V lost 0 bases and J lost 2 bases. Germline lookup yields CDR1 SGHRS and CDR2 YFSETQ. Here immunoSEQ multiplex PCR was the method, and the copy in TCRdb shows in-frame clones only, minus some. The sample includes 78,000 or so clones, roughly 89% of them seen just once. This chain uses TRBV5-1 with TRBJ2-5, with 7 bases lining up with TRBD2. Sequenced: T cells isolated from PBMCs. This receptor was taken from a human donor in good health. Some clones in this sample may be carry-over from other donors' samples. CDR3 DNA: TGCGCCAGCAGCTTGGGAGGGACTAAGCAAGAGACCCAGTACTTC. Residues: CASSLGGTKQETQYF.